What follows are 23 T cell receptor beta chains derived from one specimen sequenced in a study of identical twins. One entry per CDR3 protein, called by TCRdb with MiXCR from the 5' RACE reads. The data contain about 570,000 distinct CDR3 sequences, roughly 9.9% of them singletons. These sequences were also reported in another study, on yellow fever vaccine responses in identical twins.

Sequenced material: PBMCs. Receptors originate from a woman aged 18-29 years in good health.

This clonotype was found many times. The chain carries TRBV7-9 and TRBJ2-5, with D hard to call. Trimming left V 5 bases short and J 3 bases short, with 10 bases between. The CDR3 runs 13 residues. Germline V gene data show CDR1 as SEHNR and CDR2 as FQNEAQ (reference sequence). CDR3 coding DNA: TGTGCCAGCAGCCCCCCCTTCGAAGAGACCCAGTACTTC. Translating it yields CASSPPFEETQYF.

J is TRBJ2-1 and V is TRBV6-2 or TRBV6-3; D unclear. The germline V and J ends were trimmed by 2 bases and 5 bases, with 4 bases remaining between them. Germline V lookup: CDR1 MNHEY, CDR2 SVGEGT. The CDR3 length is 12 residues. This CDR3 reads CASSYMDNEQFF. For the CDR3, the DNA is TGTGCCAGCAGTTACATGGACAATGAGCAGTTCTTC.

This clonotype appeared a few times. This chain joins TRBV15 and TRBJ2-3; a possible D gene is TRBD2 (5 bases). Per germline, CDR1 LNHNV and CDR2 YYDKDF (reference sequence). CDR3 length: 15 amino acids. Trimming left V 8 bases short and J 2 bases short, with 17 bases between. CDR3 nucleotide sequence: TGTGCCACCGAGGAAAAACGGGAAAACACAGATACGCAGTATTTT. Its protein is CATEEKRENTDTQYF.

This clonotype turned up a few times. The rearrangement uses TRBV10-3 and TRBJ2-5; 7 bases agree with TRBD1. Germline V gene sequence: CDR1 ENHRY, CDR2 SYGVKD. This CDR3 contains 17 residues. The V segment lost 3 bases and the J segment 1 base; nucleotides outside the gene matches: 11. CDR3 DNA: TGTGCCATCAGTGATTCAAGACAGGGTTTAGGCCAAGAGACCCAGTACTTC. Its translation: CAISDSRQGLGQETQYF.

This clonotype occurred many times. The CDR3 is CASSTPGTGYNEQYF. For the CDR3, the DNA is TGTGCCAGCAGCACACCCGGGACAGGGTATAACGAGCAGTACTTC. This chain uses TRBV5-6 with TRBJ2-7; 9 bases align to TRBD1. Per the germline V gene, CDR1 is SGHDT and CDR2 is YYEEEE. The CDR3 runs to 15 residues. V trimming: 4 bases; J trimming: 5 bases; junction bases outside the gene matches: 10.

The chain links TRBV5-1 to TRBJ2-7, with TRBD2 identical over 11 bases. This CDR3 has 18 amino acids. Unmatched junction bases numbered 9, after V lost 0 bases and J lost 1 base. Germline V gives CDR1 SGHRS, CDR2 YFSETQ. In DNA form, the CDR3 reads TGCGCCAGCAGCTTGGAAACTAGCGGGAGTAAAGTGTCCTACGAGCAGTACTTC. It codes for CASSLETSGSKVSYEQYF.

As to this clonotype: Since a much larger clone is just one base distant, this may be a read error. The genes are TRBV4-3 and TRBJ2-7; 8 bases are shared with TRBD2. Germline values: CDR1 LGHNA, CDR2 YSLEER. J was trimmed by 2 bases and V by 3 bases; bases with no gene match: 15. The CDR3 has 18 residues. CDR3 sequence reads: CASSQTDVGSGTPYEQYF. The CDR3 bases are TGCGCCAGCAGCCAGACCGACGTTGGTAGCGGGACCCCCTACGAGCAGTACTTC.

In its sample, this clonotype was seen many times. This rearrangement joins TRBV27 to TRBJ2-2, with D unclear. Trimming cost V 6 bases and J 6 bases, with 8 bases left between them. This CDR3 spans 12 amino acids. The germline CDR1 and CDR2 sequences are MNHEY and SMNVEV (reference sequence). CDR3 bases: TGTGCCAGCAGCTCCCCCTCCGGGGAGCTGTTTTTT. Protein product: CASSSPSGELFF.

This clonotype has more than one count but fewer than ten. J is TRBJ1-6 and V is TRBV20-1, with 7 bases identical to TRBD1. From germline, CDR1 is DFQATT and CDR2 SNEGSKA (reference sequence). This CDR3 spans 14 amino acids. V was pared by 4 bases and J by 5 bases, with 5 bases of the junction left unmatched. CDR3 amino acids: CSAKGGQNNSPLHF. CDR3 coding DNA: TGCAGTGCTAAGGGGGGACAGAATAATTCACCCCTCCACTTT.

This clonotype was detected ten times or more. The rearrangement links TRBV5-8 to TRBJ2-7, with 9 bases identical to TRBD1. Germline V gives CDR1 SGHTS, CDR2 YDEGEE. This CDR3 has 13 residues. Trimming took 4 bases from V and 3 from J; bases not matched to a gene: 2. The CDR3 loop reads CASSGGQGYEQYF. The DNA for the CDR3 is TGTGCCAGCAGCGGGGGACAGGGCTACGAGCAGTACTTC. The full variable domain, completed using reference TRBV5-8 and TRBJ2-7, is EAGVTQSPTHLIKTRGQQATLRCSPISGHTSVYWYQQALGLGLQFLLWYDEGEERNRGNFPPRFSGRQFPNYSSELNVNALELEDSALYLCASSGGQGYEQYFGPGTRLTVT.

The chain is built from TRBV18 and TRBJ2-5; 7 nucleotides line up with TRBD1. This CDR3 spans 13 amino acids. Trimming took 0 bases from V and 8 from J; bases not matched to a gene: 3. The V gene's germline CDR1 is KGHSH and CDR2 LQKENI. The CDR3 DNA reads as TGTGCCAGCTCACCACCCGGACAGGCCACCCAGTACTTC. It encodes CASSPPGQATQYF. Full variable domain (remainder filled in from reference TRBV18 and TRBJ2-5): NAGVMQNPRHLVRRRGQEARLRCSPMKGHSHVYWYRQLPEEGLKFMVYLQKENIIDESGMPKERFSAEFPKEGPSILRIQQVVRGDSAAYFCASSPPGQATQYFGPGTRLLVL.

This clonotype was counted a few times. The chain is built from TRBV7-6 and TRBJ2-3, with D possibly called TRBD1 or TRBD2 (5 bases each). With 1 base removed from V and 0 bases from J, the gap between germline ends came to 11 bases. This CDR3 is 16 amino acids long. The germline V gene has CDR1 SGHVS and CDR2 FNYEAQ. CDR3 DNA: TGTGCCAGCAGCTTAGGGGACCCTCCGAGCACAGATACGCAGTATTTT. Its protein product is CASSLGDPPSTDTQYF.

This clonotype occurred a few times. The V call is TRBV7-3, the J call TRBJ2-1, with TRBD2 matching over 8 bases. Germline V CDR1 and CDR2: SGHTA, FQGTGA. The V and J ends lost 6 bases and 8 bases, in that order; junction bases with no gene match: 18. This CDR3 region has 17 residues. DNA of the CDR3: TGTGCCAGCAGACCTGTCGGGGGGGCCCTGGCTATCGATGAGCAGTTCTTC. Encoded protein: CASRPVGGALAIDEQFF.

This clonotype was seen at least ten times. The V gene is TRBV14, the J gene TRBJ2-1; D ambiguous. The germline V gene encodes CDR1 SGHDN and CDR2 FVKESK. CDR3 size: 13 residues. The V and J ends lost 4 bases and 8 bases respectively, with 12 bases between them. CDR3 in DNA: TGTGCCAGCAGCCTTCGTTTTGGGGATGAGCAGTTCTTC. Protein product: CASSLRFGDEQFF.

The chain couples TRBV15 to TRBJ2-1; TRBD2 is a possible D gene (6 bases). V was shortened by 4 bases and J by 4 bases, with 17 bases between the two germline ends. There are 16 residues in the CDR3. CDR1 is LNHNV and CDR2 is YYDKDF in the germline V gene (reference sequence). CDR3 region: CATSISDRLVYNEQFF. The CDR3 coding sequence is TGTGCCACCAGCATATCAGACAGACTAGTATACAATGAGCAGTTCTTC.

This clonotype came up many times. The gene calls are TRBV12-3 or TRBV12-4 and TRBJ1-1, with D tentatively TRBD1 (6 bases). This CDR3 region has 13 residues. Trimming removed 2 bases from V and 4 bases from J, with 8 bases in between. The DNA for the CDR3 is TGTGCCAGCAGTTTAAAGGGGGTCACTGAAGCTTTCTTT. This encodes CASSLKGVTEAFF.

The rearrangement joins TRBV5-4 to TRBJ1-1, with unresolved D. Looked up from germline, CDR1 is SGHNT and CDR2 is YYREEE (reference sequence). The CDR3 has 12 residues. Trimming left V 4 bases short and J 7 bases short, with 11 bases between. This chain's CDR3 is CASSLDMFEAFF. The CDR3 DNA follows: TGTGCCAGCAGCCTCGATATGTTTGAAGCTTTCTTT.

The V gene is TRBV20-1, the J gene TRBJ2-7; D is perhaps TRBD1 (6 bases). This CDR3 has 15 amino acids. V was clipped by 5 bases and J by 1 base, with 18 bases between them. In germline, CDR1 is DFQATT, CDR2 SNEGSKA (reference sequence). The CDR3 region is CSAFKDRKTSYEQYF. CDR3 sequence (DNA): TGCAGTGCTTTTAAGGACAGAAAGACTTCCTACGAGCAGTACTTC.

This sequence joins TRBV12-3 or TRBV12-4 and TRBJ2-1; TRBD2 matches 8 bases. V trimming: 6 bases; J trimming: 6 bases; junction bases outside the gene matches: 7. The CDR3 spans 14 residues. The chain's CDR3 is CASRNSGMGNEQFF. As DNA, the CDR3 is TGTGCCAGCAGGAATAGCGGGATGGGCAATGAGCAGTTCTTC.

This clonotype was counted between two and nine times. The rearrangement joins TRBV20-1 to TRBJ2-1, with 8 bases that match TRBD2. The CDR3 length is 14 residues. The V gene end was trimmed by 5 bases and the J gene end by 3 bases; junction bases not matched to a gene: 6. The germline V gene encodes CDR1 DFQATT and CDR2 SNEGSKA (reference sequence). The CDR3 protein is CSAPAGANYNEQFF. CDR3 in DNA: TGCAGTGCTCCAGCGGGGGCCAACTACAATGAGCAGTTCTTC.

This clonotype was counted between two and nine times. The chain carries TRBV2 and TRBJ1-1; D is perhaps TRBD1 (6 bases). The germline V and J ends were trimmed by 4 bases and 6 bases, with 18 bases remaining between them. The CDR3 has 15 amino acids. Germline CDR1 reads SNHLY; CDR2 reads FYNNEI. The CDR3 coding sequence is TGTGCCAGCAGTGCGTTGCGGGGGCGCGTCGCTGAAGCTTTCTTT. It yields the protein CASSALRGRVAEAFF. Combining the CDR3 with reference TRBV2 and TRBJ1-1 gives the whole variable domain EPEVTQTPSHQVTQMGQEVILRCVPISNHLYFYWYRQILGQKVEFLVSFYNNEISEKSEIFDDQFSVERPDGSNFTLKIRSTKLEDSAMYFCASSALRGRVAEAFFGQGTRLTVV.

This clonotype was seen ten or more times. The V and J genes are TRBV12-3 or TRBV12-4 and TRBJ2-7; the D gene is possibly TRBD1 (5 bases). Trimming pared 5 bases from V and 5 bases from J, leaving 13 bases between. The CDR3 loop spans 13 amino acids. DNA of the CDR3: TGTGCCAGCAGTCCGACAGTGGTCCACGAGCAGTACTTC. Its protein is CASSPTVVHEQYF.

V gene TRBV3-1 combines with J gene TRBJ2-7; 11 bases are a match to TRBD1. There are 17 residues in the CDR3. The V gene's germline CDR1 is LGHDT and CDR2 YNNKEL (reference sequence). After removal of 3 bases from V and 6 bases from J, the junction contained 13 bases not matched to a gene. The CDR3 loop reads CASSQLFSGQGAGEQYF. CDR3 nucleotides: TGTGCCAGCAGCCAGCTTTTTTCAGGACAGGGGGCCGGCGAGCAGTACTTC.